This entry features one TCR beta chain sequence. The data belong to a study of blood T cell repertoires in COVID-19. Study at large: The cDNA or gDNA used as material had been derived from T cells, B-cell-depleted T cells, or PBMCs.

Living in 24 US areas, the participants were between roughly 18 and 89 years of age. V was shortened by 0 bases and J by 0 bases, with 11 bases between the two germline ends. In germline, CDR1 is MNHEY, CDR2 SVGEGT. The CDR3 is made up of 16 amino acids. Using immunoSEQ multiplex PCR, the repertoire was profiled, and TCRdb retains in-frame clones only, with some absent. This table holds 130,000 to 150,000 clones, around 83% found once. The genes are TRBV6-2 or TRBV6-3 and TRBJ1-1, with TRBD1 as a possible D gene (5 bases). The receptor comes from a woman in her forties or fifties who had been exposed to COVID-19. Source material: PBMCs or T cells enriched from blood (not recorded which). The CDR3 nucleotides are TGTGCCAGCAGTTACTCGAGAGGAGGGGTGAACACTGAAGCTTTCTTT. As protein: CASSYSRGGVNTEAFF.